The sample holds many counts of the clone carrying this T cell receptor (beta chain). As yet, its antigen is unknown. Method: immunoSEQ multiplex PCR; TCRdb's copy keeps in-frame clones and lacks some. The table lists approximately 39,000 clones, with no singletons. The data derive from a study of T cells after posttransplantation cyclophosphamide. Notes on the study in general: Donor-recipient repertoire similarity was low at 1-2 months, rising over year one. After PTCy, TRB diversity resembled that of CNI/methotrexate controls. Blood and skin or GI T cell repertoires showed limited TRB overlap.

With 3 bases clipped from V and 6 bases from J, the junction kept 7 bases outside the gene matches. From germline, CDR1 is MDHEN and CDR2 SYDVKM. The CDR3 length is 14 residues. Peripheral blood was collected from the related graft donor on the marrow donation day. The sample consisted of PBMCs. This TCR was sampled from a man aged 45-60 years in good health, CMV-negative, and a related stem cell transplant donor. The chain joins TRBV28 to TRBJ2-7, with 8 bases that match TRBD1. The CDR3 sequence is CASSFRGPRREQYF. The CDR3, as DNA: TGTGCCAGCAGTTTCAGGGGGCCTCGACGCGAGCAGTACTTC.